This paragraph covers one TCR beta chain sequence. Profiling relied on immunoSEQ multiplex PCR, and the TCRdb table lists in-frame clones only, not all of them. The sample holds 40,000 to 65,000 clones; approximately 80% are singletons and the top ten take more than 13%. These data belong to a study of blood T cell repertoires in COVID-19. There are 15 residues in the CDR3. The germline CDR1 and CDR2 sequences are SGHTA and FQGTGA. V lost 2 bases to trimming and J lost 2 bases, with 11 bases between them. This chain connects TRBV7-3 to TRBJ2-3; D may be TRBD1 (5 bases). The source of this sequence is a human donor with active or convalescent COVID-19. The donor label of this sample is uncertain. The specimen sequenced was peripheral blood. Written as DNA, the CDR3 is TGTGCCAGCAGCTTATTGCCAGGGCCCACAGATACGCAGTATTTT. Translation gives CASSLLPGPTDTQYF.